This TCR beta chain was sequenced in a study of human thymus T cells. Broader study findings: Thymic as well as blood repertoires seemed to favor certain V and J genes unevenly.

For this clone: Its antigen is unknown.

CDR1 and CDR2 (germline): MNHEY, SMNVEV (reference sequence). The CDR3 covers 13 residues. Trimming shortened V by 5 bases and J by 3 bases, and 11 bases separated the two germline ends. Measured with immunoSEQ multiplex PCR; TCRdb has only the in-frame clones, and not every one. The data hold 40,000 to 55,000 clones, with around 94% observed a single time. Healthy Finnish infants having corrective surgery for congenital heart defects served as donors. Genomic DNA was extracted from every available blood leukocyte. Sequencing was carried out using blood. The source is a boy under two years old with a congenital heart defect but otherwise immunologically healthy. The chain is built from TRBV27 and TRBJ2-7, with D hard to call. Here the CDR3 reads CASSPVGGYEQYF. The CDR3 DNA follows: TGTGCCAGCAGTCCCGTCGGTGGCTACGAGCAGTACTTC.